One sample yielded the 15 T cell receptor beta chains listed below, sequenced in a study of cytomegalovirus exposure and HLA in healthy donors. Vbeta (60) and Jbeta (13) primers were used in the PCR. Sequencing was performed with immunoSEQ multiplex PCR; in TCRdb, only in-frame clones are kept and a portion is missing. The sample holds about 150,000 clones, 65% to 85% seen once. The specimen was PBMCs. The receptor source for this set is a male donor in good health and CMV-seronegative.

This clone came up a few times. The J gene is TRBJ1-5, the V gene TRBV2, with TRBD1 matching over 9 bases. Germline V gene lookup returns CDR1 SNHLY and CDR2 FYNNEI. The ends lost 6 bases at V and 4 bases at J; junction bases unmatched: 7. The CDR3 extends over 15 amino acids. CDR3 bases: TGTGCCAGCAGCGAGGACAGGGGTGGAAATCAGCCCCAGCATTTT. It specifies CASSEDRGGNQPQHF.

The gene calls are TRBV27 and TRBJ1-6, with 12 bases aligning to TRBD1. CDR3 size: 18 residues. J gave up 7 bases and V 1 base, and 8 bases lay outside the gene matches. In germline, CDR1 is MNHEY, CDR2 SMNVEV (reference sequence). CDR3 nucleotide sequence: TGTGCCAGCAGTTTATACCCGGGACAGGGGGCAAGAAATTCACCCCTCCACTTT. Protein: CASSLYPGQGARNSPLHF.

This clone was observed a single time. This sequence joins TRBV6-1 and TRBJ2-5; no clear D. The J call may be in error: the DNA end matches TRBJ2-7 better. The CDR3 has 11 amino acids. CDR1 and CDR2 (germline): MNHNS, SASEGT. The CDR3 DNA follows: TGTGCCAGCAGTCACGACTACGAGCAGTACTTC. Translating it yields CASSHDYEQYF.

The chain couples TRBV6-1 to TRBJ2-3; D gene ambiguous. The V gene's germline CDR1 is MNHNS and CDR2 SASEGT. Trimming cost V 3 bases and J 3 bases, with 7 bases left between them. This CDR3 comprises 13 residues. CDR3 nucleotides: TGTGCCAGCAGTGACCCCCCAACAGATACGCAGTATTTT. It codes for CASSDPPTDTQYF.

The CDR3 nucleotides read TGTGCCAGCAGCCAAGATCGCGGGGGATTCTCTGGAAACACCATATATTTT. Protein: CASSQDRGGFSGNTIYF. The J gene is TRBJ1-3, the V gene TRBV4-2; possible D gene TRBD1, 5 bases. This CDR3 contains 17 residues. The V gene's germline CDR1 is LGHNA and CDR2 YNFKEQ. V dropped 0 bases and J dropped 0 bases, with 12 bases sitting between them.

This clone has a single count. Other DNA sequences in the sample encode the same CDR3. V gene TRBV4-1 combines with J gene TRBJ2-1; 10 bases match TRBD1. CDR3 size: 15 residues. Germline CDR1 and CDR2: MGHRA and YSYEKL. J was trimmed by 12 bases and V by 6 bases; bases with no gene match: 14. This CDR3 is CASRRTGTGAEGQFF. CDR3 in DNA: TGCGCCAGCAGGCGAACCGGGACAGGGGCGGAAGGGCAGTTCTTC.

This clone was seen only a few times. The chain combines TRBV25-1 with TRBJ1-3; 7 bases match TRBD1. This CDR3 has 18 residues. The ends lost 3 bases at V and 0 bases at J; junction bases unmatched: 11. Germline CDR1 is MGHDK and CDR2 is SYGVNS. CDR3: CASSESSWDSRSGNTIYF. For the CDR3, the DNA is TGTGCCAGCAGTGAGTCCTCCTGGGACAGTCGCTCTGGAAACACCATATATTTT. The full variable domain, rest sourced from reference TRBV25-1 and TRBJ1-3, is EADIYQTPRYLVIGTGKKITLECSQTMGHDKMYWYQQDPGMELHLIHYSYGVNSTEKGDLSSESTVSRIRTEHFPLTLESARPSHTSQYLCASSESSWDSRSGNTIYFGEGSWLTVV.

The V gene is TRBV9, the J gene TRBJ2-1; D is undetermined. The V gene's germline CDR1 is SGDLS and CDR2 YYNGEE. The CDR3 runs 14 residues. Trimming removed 0 bases at V and 7 bases at J, with 11 bases between. CDR3 DNA sequence: TGTGCCAGCAGCGTAGGCTCCCTCGGGAATGAGCAGTTCTTC. Protein: CASSVGSLGNEQFF.

In this sample, this clone turned up once. The chain recombines TRBV7-8 with TRBJ2-1; D is unresolved. Germline V gives CDR1 SGHVS, CDR2 FQNEAQ. Trimming left V 4 bases short and J 12 bases short, with 13 bases between. The CDR3 is 12 residues long. The CDR3 DNA follows: TGTGCCAGCAGCTCCCAGAACCCGTGGCAGTTCTTC. It yields the protein CASSSQNPWQFF.

V and J are TRBV28 and TRBJ1-3; D remains ambiguous. Germline V gene lookup returns CDR1 MDHEN and CDR2 SYDVKM. V lost 7 bases and J 1 base, leaving 14 bases between the germline ends. This CDR3 has 15 amino acids. The CDR3 loop reads CASIVGGESGNTIYF. CDR3 coding DNA: TGTGCCAGCATAGTTGGCGGCGAGTCTGGAAACACCATATATTTT.

This chain uses TRBV6-5 with TRBJ2-7; 8 nucleotides line up with TRBD1. The CDR3 length is 14 residues. The germline V gene encodes CDR1 MNHEY and CDR2 SVGAGI. V was clipped by 8 bases and J by 2 bases; unmatched bases: 8. CDR3 amino acids: CASGRSTGAYEQYF. CDR3 DNA sequence: TGTGCCAGCGGACGGTCGACAGGGGCCTACGAGCAGTACTTC.

J is TRBJ2-7 and V is TRBV5-4; 9 bases map to TRBD1. This CDR3 spans 14 amino acids. After removal of 5 bases from V and 4 bases from J, the junction contained 7 bases not matched to a gene. Germline CDR1 reads SGHNT; CDR2 reads YYREEE (reference sequence). The CDR3 loop reads CASSPTDRGYEQYF. The CDR3 nucleotides are TGTGCCAGCAGTCCGACGGACAGGGGATACGAGCAGTACTTC.

The chain is built from TRBV7-9 and TRBJ1-4; the match to TRBD1 covers 8 bases. J gave up 4 bases and V 3 bases, and 7 bases lay outside the gene matches. The CDR3 length is 16 residues. CDR1 SEHNR and CDR2 FQNEAQ come from the germline V gene (reference sequence). CDR3 in DNA: TGTGCCAGCAGCTTCTTCGGACAGGGCCTTAATGAAAAACTGTTTTTT. It translates to CASSFFGQGLNEKLFF. Complete variable domain (other parts from reference TRBV7-9 and TRBJ1-4): DTGVSQNPRHKITKRGQNVTFRCDPISEHNRLYWYRQTLGQGPEFLTYFQNEAQLEKSRLLSDRFSAERPKGSFSTLEIQRTEQGDSAMYLCASSFFGQGLNEKLFFGSGTQLSVL.

The sample holds one count of this clone. The CDR3 DNA sequence: TGTGCCAGCACTCTAGTACCTGGACAGCCGATCGAGCAGTACTTC. Translating it yields CASTLVPGQPIEQYF. The rearrangement uses TRBV7-6 and TRBJ2-7, with D possibly being TRBD1 (6 bases). Per the germline V gene, CDR1 is SGHVS and CDR2 is FNYEAQ. This CDR3 comprises 15 residues. V was clipped by 7 bases and J by 6 bases, with 22 bases between them.

V is TRBV10-3 and J is TRBJ1-2; a possible D gene is TRBD1 (5 bases). Trimming shortened V by 1 base and J by 5 bases, and 17 bases separated the two germline ends. The V gene's germline CDR1 is ENHRY and CDR2 SYGVKD. The CDR3 sequence is 16 residues long. CDR3 loop: CAISEFRQGLGYGYTF. As DNA, the CDR3 is TGTGCCATCAGTGAGTTTCGGCAGGGTTTGGGATATGGCTACACCTTC.